This T cell receptor (beta chain) appears in the sequencing data of a study of T-cell reconstitution after alpha-beta-depleted transplantation in children (TCRdb year 2016). With regard to the full study: The study quantitatively tracked T-cell immune reconstitution after TCRalphabeta/CD19-depleted allogeneic hematopoietic cell transplantation in children using TCR repertoire profiling.

The intended sense of this specimen's treatment or condition label: allogeneic hematopoietic cell transplantation with graft depleted of TCRalphabeta T cells and CD19 B cells. The transplant recipients were children given TCRalphabeta/CD19-depleted allogeneic hematopoietic cell grafts. This clonotype showed up just a few times. Its antigen is not yet known. There are no base qualities to consult, and no much larger clone falls within one base. Broader findings and caveats from the paper: About two months after transplant, the apparently early recovery of alphabetaT-cell counts reportedly depended on just several hundred clones that had expanded rapidly and came from non-depleted graft cells. In some patients, high TCRbeta diversity at day 60 was attributed to recipient T cells and intrathymic progenitors that had survived conditioning. Over the following months the frequencies of hyperexpanded clones went down, and after one year T-cell counts and TCRbeta diversity were mostly credited to newly produced T cells.

The library was made by PCR. The instrument given in TCRdb is Illumina HiSeq 2500. TCR library preparation used molecular barcoding, with unique molecular identifiers applied to normalize quantification of the TCRbeta repertoire. The public reads were reanalyzed by TCRdb: fastp trimming at Q25, MiXCR alignment, in-frame beta chains only. All rows with the same CDR3 protein become a single entry with the most common DNA and genes. This sample comprises hundreds of thousands of distinct CDR3 sequences, around 9.2% of them detected only once. The ten largest make up 35% of the sample. Including the terminal cysteine and phenylalanine, the CDR3 comprises 15 residues. Kept here is only the CDR3 DNA, which spans 45 bases and is read in frame from base 1. V was cut back by 8 bases and J by 5 bases, leaving a gap of 21 bases between them.

Source: PBMCs, mostly from graft donor cells, taken 360 days after TCRalphabeta/CD19-depleted stem cell transplant. The source is a male patient aged 2 to 9 who had a stem cell transplant for acute myeloid leukemia, so the T cells may come from the graft donor. The chain is assembled from TRBV12-3 or TRBV12-4 and TRBJ2-5; D gene: possibly TRBD2, on 6 matching bases. The CDR3 region reads CASGTQLATMETQYF. The nucleotide sequence reads as follows: TGTGCCAGCGGCACCCAACTAGCAACCATGGAGACCCAGTACTTC.